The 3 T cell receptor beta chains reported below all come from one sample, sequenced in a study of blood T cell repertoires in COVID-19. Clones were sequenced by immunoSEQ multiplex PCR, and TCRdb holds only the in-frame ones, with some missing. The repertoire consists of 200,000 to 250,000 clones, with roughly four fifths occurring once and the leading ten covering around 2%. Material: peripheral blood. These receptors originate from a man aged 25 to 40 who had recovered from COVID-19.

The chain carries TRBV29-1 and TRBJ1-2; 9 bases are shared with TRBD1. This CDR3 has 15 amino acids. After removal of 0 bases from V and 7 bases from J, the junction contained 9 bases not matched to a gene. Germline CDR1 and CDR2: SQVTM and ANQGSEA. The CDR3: CSVEEGSDRGGGYTF. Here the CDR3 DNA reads TGCAGCGTTGAAGAGGGTTCGGACAGGGGCGGTGGCTACACCTTC.

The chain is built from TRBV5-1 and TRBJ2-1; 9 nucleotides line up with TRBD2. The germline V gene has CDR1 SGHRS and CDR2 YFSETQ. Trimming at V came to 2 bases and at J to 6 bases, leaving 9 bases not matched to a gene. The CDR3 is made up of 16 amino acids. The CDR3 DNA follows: TGCGCCAGCAGCTTACCGGGACTAGCTCCTGTCAATGAGCAGTTCTTC. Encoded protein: CASSLPGLAPVNEQFF. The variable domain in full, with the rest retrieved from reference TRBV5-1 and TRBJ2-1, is KAGVTQTPRYLIKTRGQQVTLSCSPISGHRSVSWYQQTPGQGLQFLFEYFSETQRNKGNFPGRFSGRQFSNSRSEMNVSTLELGDSALYLCASSLPGLAPVNEQFFGPGTRLTVL.

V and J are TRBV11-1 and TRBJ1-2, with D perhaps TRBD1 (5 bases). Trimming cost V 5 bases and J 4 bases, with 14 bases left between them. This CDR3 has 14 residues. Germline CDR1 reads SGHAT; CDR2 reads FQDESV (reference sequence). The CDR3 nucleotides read TGTGCCAGCAGCCCACAGGACACCACCTATGGCTACACCTTC. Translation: CASSPQDTTYGYTF.